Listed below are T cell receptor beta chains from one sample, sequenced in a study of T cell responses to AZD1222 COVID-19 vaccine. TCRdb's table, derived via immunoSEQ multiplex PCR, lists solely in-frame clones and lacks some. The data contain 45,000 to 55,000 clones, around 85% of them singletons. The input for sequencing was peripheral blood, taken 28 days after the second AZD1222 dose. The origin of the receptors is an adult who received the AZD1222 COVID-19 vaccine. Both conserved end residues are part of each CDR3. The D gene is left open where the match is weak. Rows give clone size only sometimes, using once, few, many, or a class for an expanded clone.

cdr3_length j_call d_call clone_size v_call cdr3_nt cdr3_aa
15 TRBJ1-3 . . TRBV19 TGTGCCAGTAGTAAGACAGGCGTCTCTGGAAACACCATATATTTT CASSKTGVSGNTIYF
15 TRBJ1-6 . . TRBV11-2 TGTGCCAGCAACCCTTCTCGGAGGTCGGGTTCACCCCTCCACTTT CASNPSRRSGSPLHF
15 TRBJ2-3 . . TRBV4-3 TGCGCCAGCAGCCAAGATCATGGCCCAACAGATACGCAGTATTTT CASSQDHGPTDTQYF
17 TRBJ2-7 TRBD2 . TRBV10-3 TGTGCCTCTGCGGGGAGGGGAACTAGCGGGAAGTCCTACGAGCAGTACTTC CASAGRGTSGKSYEQYF
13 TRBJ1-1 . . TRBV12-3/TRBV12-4 TGTGCCAGCAGTTTTTCTCCGACCGACGCCGCTTTCTTT CASSFSPTDAAFF
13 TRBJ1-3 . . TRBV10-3 TGTGCCATCAGGGAGAAGGCTGGAAACACCATATATTTT CAIREKAGNTIYF
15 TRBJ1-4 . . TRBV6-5 TGTGCCAGCACGCCTGCGGGGGGGCCGCAGGAAAAACTGTTTTTT CASTPAGGPQEKLFF
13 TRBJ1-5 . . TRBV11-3 TGTGCCAGCAGCTTAAGTCAGGATCAGCCCCAGCATTTT CASSLSQDQPQHF
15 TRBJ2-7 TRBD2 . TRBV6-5 TGTGCCAGCAGTCTAGCGGGAGGGCCCCTGGGTGAGCAGTACTTC CASSLAGGPLGEQYF
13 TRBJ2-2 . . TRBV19 TGTGCCAGTACGGGGCTTAGCACCGGGGAGCTGTTTTTT CASTGLSTGELFF
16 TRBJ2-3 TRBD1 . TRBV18 TGTGCCAGCTCACCACAGGAACAGGGGGCAACAGATACGCAGTATTTT CASSPQEQGATDTQYF
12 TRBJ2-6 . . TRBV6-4 TGTGCCAGCAGTGGGGGCGACAACGTCCTGACTTTC CASSGGDNVLTF
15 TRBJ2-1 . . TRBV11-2 TGTGCCAGCAGCTTCGGCGGGCGATGGTCCAATGAGCAGTTCTTC CASSFGGRWSNEQFF
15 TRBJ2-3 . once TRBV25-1 TGTGCCAGCAATCGGGGGGCAGGTAGCACAGATACGCAGTATTTT CASNRGAGSTDTQYF
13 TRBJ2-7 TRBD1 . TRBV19 TGTGCCAGTAGTCAACCGGGACAGGGGGCGGTGTACTTC CASSQPGQGAVYF
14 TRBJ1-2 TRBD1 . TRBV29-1 TGCAGCGCAGGAGGGACAGGGGCGGGCTATGGCTACACCTTC CSAGGTGAGYGYTF
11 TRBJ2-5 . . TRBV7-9 TGTGCCAGCAGCTTCCAGGAGACCCAGTACTTC CASSFQETQYF
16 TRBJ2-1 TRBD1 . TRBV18 TGTGCCAGCTCACCACTGACCAGGGGGTTATACAATGAGCAGTTCTTC CASSPLTRGLYNEQFF
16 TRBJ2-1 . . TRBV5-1 TGCGCCAGCAGCTTGCAAGGAGGTTCTTCCTACAATGAGCAGTTCTTC CASSLQGGSSYNEQFF
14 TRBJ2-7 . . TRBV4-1 TGCGCCAGCAGCCTAAGCGACTACTCCTACGAGCAGTACTTC CASSLSDYSYEQYF
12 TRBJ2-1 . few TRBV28 TGTGCCAGCAGTTTCGGCCAGGCGGAGCAGTTCTTC CASSFGQAEQFF
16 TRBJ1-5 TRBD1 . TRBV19 TGTGCCAGTAGTACCCGACAGGGCGTTAGCAATCAGCCCCAGCATTTT CASSTRQGVSNQPQHF
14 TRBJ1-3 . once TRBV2 TGTGCCAGCAGGACCCCCCGTCAGGCCGGATCGATATATTTT CASRTPRQAGSIYF
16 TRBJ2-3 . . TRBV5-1 TGCGCCAGCAGCTTGGACCCAGGAATGCCGACAGATACGCAGTATTTT CASSLDPGMPTDTQYF
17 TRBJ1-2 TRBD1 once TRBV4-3 TGCGCCAGCAGCCAAGATGGGACAGGGGGGAACTATAGAGGCTACACCTTC CASSQDGTGGNYRGYTF
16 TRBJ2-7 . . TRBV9 TGTGCCAGCAGCCCCAGAATGGGGACACTTACCTACGAGCAGTACTTC CASSPRMGTLTYEQYF
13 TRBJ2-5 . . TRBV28 TGTGCCAGCAGTTTCGAGTCGGGGGAGACCCAGTACTTC CASSFESGETQYF
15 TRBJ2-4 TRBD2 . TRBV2 TGTGCCAGCGGTATAGCGGGAGAGGCCAAAAACATTCAGTACTTC CASGIAGEAKNIQYF
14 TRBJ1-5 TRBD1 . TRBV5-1 TGCGCCAGCAGCCCGGGACAGGGAAATCAGCCCCAGCATTTT CASSPGQGNQPQHF
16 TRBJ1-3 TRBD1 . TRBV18 TGTGCCAGCTCACCACCGGGAGACAGGGTTGGAAACACCATATATTTT CASSPPGDRVGNTIYF
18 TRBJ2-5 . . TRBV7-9 TGTGCCAGCAGCCCTCCGGGACAGGGTGTAGCGGGGGCGGAGACCCAGTACTTC CASSPPGQGVAGAETQYF
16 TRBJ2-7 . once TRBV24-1 TGTGCCACCAGTGATCCCGCAGTCGAGGGCGGATACGAGCAGTACTTC CATSDPAVEGGYEQYF
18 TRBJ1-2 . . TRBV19 TGTGCCAGTAGTATAGGCCCCGCTCTGGCGACCTTTAACTATGGCTACACCTTC CASSIGPALATFNYGYTF